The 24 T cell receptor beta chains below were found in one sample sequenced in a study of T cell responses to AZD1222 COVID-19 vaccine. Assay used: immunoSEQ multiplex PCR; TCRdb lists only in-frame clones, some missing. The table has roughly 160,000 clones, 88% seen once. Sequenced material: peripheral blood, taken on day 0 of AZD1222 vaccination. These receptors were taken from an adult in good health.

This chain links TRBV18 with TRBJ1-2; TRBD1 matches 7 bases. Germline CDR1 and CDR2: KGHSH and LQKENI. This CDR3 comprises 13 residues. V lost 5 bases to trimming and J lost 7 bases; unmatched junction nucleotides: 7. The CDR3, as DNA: TGTGCCAGCTCAGCTACAGGGGAAAGTGGCTACACCTTC. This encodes CASSATGESGYTF.

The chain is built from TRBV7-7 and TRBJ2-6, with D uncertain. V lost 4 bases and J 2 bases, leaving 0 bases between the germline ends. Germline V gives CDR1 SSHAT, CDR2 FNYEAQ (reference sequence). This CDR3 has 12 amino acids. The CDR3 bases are TGTGCCAGCAGCTCTGGGGCCAACGTCCTGACTTTC. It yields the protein CASSSGANVLTF.

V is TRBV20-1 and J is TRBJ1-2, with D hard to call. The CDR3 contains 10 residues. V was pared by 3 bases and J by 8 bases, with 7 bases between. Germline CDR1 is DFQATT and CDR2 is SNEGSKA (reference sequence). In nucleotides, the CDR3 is TGCAGTGCTAGCGGTATGGGCTACACCTTC. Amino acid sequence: CSASGMGYTF.

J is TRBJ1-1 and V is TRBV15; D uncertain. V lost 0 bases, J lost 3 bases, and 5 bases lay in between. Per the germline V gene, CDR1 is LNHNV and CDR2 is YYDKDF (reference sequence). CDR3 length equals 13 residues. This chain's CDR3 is CATSRDPDTEAFF. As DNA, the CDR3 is TGTGCCACCAGCAGAGATCCGGACACTGAAGCTTTCTTT.

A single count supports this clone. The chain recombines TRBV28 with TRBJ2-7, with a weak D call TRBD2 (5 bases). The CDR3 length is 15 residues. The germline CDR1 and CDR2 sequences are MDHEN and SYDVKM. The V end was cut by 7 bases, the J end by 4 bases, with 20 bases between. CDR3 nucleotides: TGTGCCAGCAATGGGAGCCCACCAATAGTTTACGAGCAGTACTTC. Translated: CASNGSPPIVYEQYF. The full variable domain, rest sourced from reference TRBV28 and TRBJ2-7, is DVKVTQSSRYLVKRTGEKVFLECVQDMDHENMFWYRQDPGLGLRLIYFSYDVKMKEKGDIPEGYSVSREKKERFSLILESASTNQTSMYLCASNGSPPIVYEQYFGPGTRLTVT.

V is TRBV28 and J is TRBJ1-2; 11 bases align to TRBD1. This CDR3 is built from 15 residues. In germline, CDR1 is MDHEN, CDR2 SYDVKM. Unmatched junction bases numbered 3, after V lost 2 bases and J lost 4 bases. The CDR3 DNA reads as TGTGCCAGCAGTTTAGCCGGACAGGGGGCCTATGGCTACACCTTC. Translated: CASSLAGQGAYGYTF.

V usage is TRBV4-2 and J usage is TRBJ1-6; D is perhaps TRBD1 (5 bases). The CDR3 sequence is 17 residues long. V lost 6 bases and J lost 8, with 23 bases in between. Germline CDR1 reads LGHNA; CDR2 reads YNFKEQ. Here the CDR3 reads CASRRIGGTGGYSPLHF. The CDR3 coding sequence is TGTGCCAGCAGGAGGATCGGGGGAACAGGAGGGTATTCACCCCTCCACTTT.

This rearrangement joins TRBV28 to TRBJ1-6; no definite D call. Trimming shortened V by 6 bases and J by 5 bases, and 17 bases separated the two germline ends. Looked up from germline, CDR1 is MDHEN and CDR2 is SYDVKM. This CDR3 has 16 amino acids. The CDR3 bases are TGTGCCAGCAGGCCCACCCTCGGGTCTAATAATTCACCCCTCCACTTT. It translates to CASRPTLGSNNSPLHF.

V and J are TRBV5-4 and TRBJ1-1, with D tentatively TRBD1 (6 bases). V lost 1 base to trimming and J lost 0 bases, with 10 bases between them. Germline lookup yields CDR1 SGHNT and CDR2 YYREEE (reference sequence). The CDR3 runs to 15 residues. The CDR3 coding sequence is TGTGCCAGCAGCTTGACGCAGGGGATGAACACTGAAGCTTTCTTT. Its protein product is CASSLTQGMNTEAFF.

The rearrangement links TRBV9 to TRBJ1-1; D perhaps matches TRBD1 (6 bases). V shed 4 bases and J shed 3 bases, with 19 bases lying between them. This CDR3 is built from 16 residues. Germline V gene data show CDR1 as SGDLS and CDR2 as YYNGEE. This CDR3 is CASSFPSAGVDTEAFF. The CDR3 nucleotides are TGTGCCAGCAGCTTTCCATCGGCAGGGGTTGACACTGAAGCTTTCTTT.

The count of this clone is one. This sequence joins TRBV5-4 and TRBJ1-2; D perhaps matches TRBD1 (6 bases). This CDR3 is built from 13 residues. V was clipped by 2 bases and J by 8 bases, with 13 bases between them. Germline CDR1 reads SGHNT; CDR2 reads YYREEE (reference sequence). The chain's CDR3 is CASSFGTGLGYTF. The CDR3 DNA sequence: TGTGCCAGCAGCTTCGGAACAGGGTTGGGCTACACCTTC.

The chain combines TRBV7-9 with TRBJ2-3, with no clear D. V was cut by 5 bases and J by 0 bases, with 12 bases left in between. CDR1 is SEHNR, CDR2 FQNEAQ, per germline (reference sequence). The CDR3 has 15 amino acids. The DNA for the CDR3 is TGTGCCAGCAGCCCCCGTGGCTCTAGCACAGATACGCAGTATTTT. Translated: CASSPRGSSTDTQYF. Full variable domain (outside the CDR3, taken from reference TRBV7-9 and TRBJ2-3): DTGVSQNPRHKITKRGQNVTFRCDPISEHNRLYWYRQTLGQGPEFLTYFQNEAQLEKSRLLSDRFSAERPKGSFSTLEIQRTEQGDSAMYLCASSPRGSSTDTQYFGPGTRLTVL.

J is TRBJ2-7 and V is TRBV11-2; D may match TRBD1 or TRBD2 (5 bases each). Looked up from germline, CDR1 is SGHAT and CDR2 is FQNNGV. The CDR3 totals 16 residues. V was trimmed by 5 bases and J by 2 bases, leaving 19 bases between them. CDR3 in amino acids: CASSQIRGTAAYEQYF. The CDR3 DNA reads TGTGCCAGCAGCCAAATTAGGGGAACAGCGGCCTACGAGCAGTACTTC.

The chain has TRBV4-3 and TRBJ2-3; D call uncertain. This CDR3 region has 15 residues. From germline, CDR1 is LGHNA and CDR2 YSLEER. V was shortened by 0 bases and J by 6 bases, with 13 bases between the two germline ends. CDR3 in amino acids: CASSQEWVTSDTQYF. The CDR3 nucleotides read TGCGCCAGCAGCCAAGAGTGGGTTACGTCCGATACGCAGTATTTT.

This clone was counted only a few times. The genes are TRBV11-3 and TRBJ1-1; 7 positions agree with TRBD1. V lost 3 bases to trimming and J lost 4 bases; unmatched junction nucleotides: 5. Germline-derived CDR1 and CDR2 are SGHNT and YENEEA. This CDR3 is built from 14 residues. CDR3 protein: CASSFTGEGTEAFF. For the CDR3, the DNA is TGTGCCAGCAGCTTTACAGGGGAAGGCACTGAAGCTTTCTTT.

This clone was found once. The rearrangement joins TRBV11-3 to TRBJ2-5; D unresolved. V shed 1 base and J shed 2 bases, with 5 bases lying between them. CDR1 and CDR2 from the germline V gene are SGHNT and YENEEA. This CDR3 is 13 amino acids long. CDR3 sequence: CASSLGPQETQYF. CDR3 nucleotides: TGTGCCAGCAGCTTAGGGCCTCAAGAGACCCAGTACTTC.

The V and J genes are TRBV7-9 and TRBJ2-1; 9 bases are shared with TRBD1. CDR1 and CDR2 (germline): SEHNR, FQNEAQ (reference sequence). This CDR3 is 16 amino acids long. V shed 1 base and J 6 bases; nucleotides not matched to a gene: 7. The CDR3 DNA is TGTGCCAGCAGCTTAGAAAAGGACAGGGGACGCAATGAGCAGTTCTTC. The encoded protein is CASSLEKDRGRNEQFF.

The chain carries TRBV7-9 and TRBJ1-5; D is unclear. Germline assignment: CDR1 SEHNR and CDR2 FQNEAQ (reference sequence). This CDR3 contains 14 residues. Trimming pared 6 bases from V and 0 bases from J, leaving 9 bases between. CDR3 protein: CASSGPYSNQPQHF. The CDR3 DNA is TGTGCCAGCAGTGGGCCTTATAGCAATCAGCCCCAGCATTTT. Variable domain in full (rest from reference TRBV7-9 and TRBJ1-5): DTGVSQNPRHKITKRGQNVTFRCDPISEHNRLYWYRQTLGQGPEFLTYFQNEAQLEKSRLLSDRFSAERPKGSFSTLEIQRTEQGDSAMYLCASSGPYSNQPQHFGDGTRLSIL.

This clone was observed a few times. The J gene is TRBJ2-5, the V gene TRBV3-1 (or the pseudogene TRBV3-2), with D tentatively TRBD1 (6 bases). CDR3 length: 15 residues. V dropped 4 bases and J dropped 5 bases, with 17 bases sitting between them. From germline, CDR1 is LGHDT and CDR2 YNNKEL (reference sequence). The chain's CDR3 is CASSPMGAGAETQYF. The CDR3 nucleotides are TGTGCCAGCAGCCCCATGGGGGCAGGAGCGGAGACCCAGTACTTC.

The CDR3 region is CAIQGGRYTDTQYF. The DNA for the CDR3 is TGTGCCATACAGGGGGGCAGGTATACAGATACGCAGTATTTT. The gene calls are TRBV7-2 and TRBJ2-3; TRBD1 matches 8 bases. V shed 10 bases and J 3 bases; nucleotides not matched to a gene: 9. CDR1 SGHTA and CDR2 FQGNSA come from the germline V gene. The CDR3 totals 14 residues.

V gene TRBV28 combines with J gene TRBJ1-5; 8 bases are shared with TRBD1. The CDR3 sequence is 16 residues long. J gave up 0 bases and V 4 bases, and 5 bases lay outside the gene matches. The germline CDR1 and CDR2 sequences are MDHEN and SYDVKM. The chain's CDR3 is CASSSWTGTSNQPQHF. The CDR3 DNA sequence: TGTGCCAGCAGTTCCTGGACAGGGACTAGCAATCAGCCCCAGCATTTT.

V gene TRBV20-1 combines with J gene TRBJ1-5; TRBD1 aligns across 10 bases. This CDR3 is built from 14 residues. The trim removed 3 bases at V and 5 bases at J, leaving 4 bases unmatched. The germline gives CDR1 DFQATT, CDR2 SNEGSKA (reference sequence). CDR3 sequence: CSASRQGAHQPQHF. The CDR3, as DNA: TGCAGTGCTAGTAGACAGGGGGCCCATCAGCCCCAGCATTTT.

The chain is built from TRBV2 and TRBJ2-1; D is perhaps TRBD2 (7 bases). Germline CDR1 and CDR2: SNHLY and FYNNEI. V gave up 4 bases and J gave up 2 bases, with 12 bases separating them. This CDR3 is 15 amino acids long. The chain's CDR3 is CASSGYGGPYNEQFF. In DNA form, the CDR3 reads TGTGCCAGCAGTGGATACGGGGGGCCCTACAATGAGCAGTTCTTC. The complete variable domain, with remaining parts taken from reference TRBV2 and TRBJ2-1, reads EPEVTQTPSHQVTQMGQEVILRCVPISNHLYFYWYRQILGQKVEFLVSFYNNEISEKSEIFDDQFSVERPDGSNFTLKIRSTKLEDSAMYFCASSGYGGPYNEQFFGPGTRLTVL.

The CDR3 sequence: CASSQGGGDTGELFF. CDR3 nucleotides: TGCGCCAGCAGCCAAGGGGGAGGCGACACCGGGGAGCTGTTTTTT. The chain employs TRBV4-3 and TRBJ2-2; D may be TRBD2 (6 bases). CDR3 length equals 15 residues. V lost 1 base and J 3 bases, leaving 9 bases between the germline ends. Germline V gene sequence: CDR1 LGHNA, CDR2 YSLEER.